This TCR beta chain was sequenced during a study of blood T cell repertoires in COVID-19 (dated by TCRdb to the early 2020s). At the level of the whole study: Samples covering the acute and convalescent phases of COVID-19 were provided by collaborators in the United States, Italy and Spain. The prospective study material was composed of cDNA or gDNA derived from T cells, B-cell-depleted T cells, or PBMCs. Subjects who had been exposed to COVID-19, were actively infected with it, or had recovered from it provided the deeply sampled blood TCRbeta repertoires that made up the dataset. The repertoires were released in a freely available public database intended as a resource for research on the immune response to SARS-CoV-2. The samples were drawn from the first 160 participants of the ongoing ImmuneRACE study and from more than 1,000 subjects provided by 6 global collaborators. The sample metadata nearly always contained a de-identified subject ID, COVID-19 status, age in years and sex. Where HLA class I and class II types were available, the types were taken from metadata supplied by the sample provider, not from assay-based typing.

The collaborating institutions used their own protocols to collect whole blood in K2EDTA tubes. For TCRbeta analysis, collaborators shipped samples in one of three forms: frozen whole blood, isolated PBMCs, or DNA extracted from either of those sample types. Paper-wide results and their limitations: How much clinical and demographic metadata was included differed by source and by participant, and the metadata was provided uncurated.

In its sample, this clone was seen once. Its antigen remains unidentified. Per-base quality was not reported, and no clone a single base away is much larger than it. CDR3 length: 15 amino acids, cysteine to phenylalanine. Only the CDR3 DNA stays, 45 bases, in frame from base 1. V lost 7 bases and J lost 0 bases; the stretch between them is 18 bases long. CDR1 GTSNPN and CDR2 SVGIG were looked up in the germline V gene (reference sequence). TCRbeta CDR3 regions were amplified from genomic DNA by means of the immunoSEQ Assay, a bias-controlled multiplex PCR. The paper's data handling went like this. Nucleated cell counts per sample were estimated from amplification of reference gene primers within the assay. To quantify the absolute abundance of each unique TCRbeta CDR3 rearrangement, sequence reads were collapsed and filtered. Productive Simpson clonality was computed per sample as the square root of Simpson's diversity index over productive rearrangements. TCRdb took this table from immuneACCESS and kept in-frame rearrangements with V and J called. Such tables lack part of the clones; where checked against another copy, unresolved V genes explain under half of the gap, and the rest is unexplained. Clonal size and the V and J genes are those of that table, whereas D and trimming came from the DNA. The sample table contains about 26,000 clones; only one count was recorded for 85% to 90% of them. The ten largest clones represent 2.5% to 3.5% of the sample.

The sequence came from a human donor in a cohort sampled during active COVID-19. In this chain, TRBV30 is recombined with TRBJ1-1; tentative D gene TRBD1, with 5 bases matching. The specimen sequenced was peripheral blood. The nucleotide sequence reads TGTGCCTTCACGAACCTGGGACTCCTGAACACTGAAGCTTTCTTT. Its protein is CAFTNLGLLNTEAFF.